One and the same sample provided the 11 T cell receptor beta chains below, sequenced in a study of beta chain features in type 1 diabetes. General observations from the study: All four CD4+ subsets from Type 1 diabetes patients carried moderately but significantly shorter TCRB CDR3s.

Their target antigens are unknown. The entirety of the isolated RNA underwent reverse transcription, so expressed TCRB transcripts were sequenced. The assay was immunoSEQ multiplex PCR, and TCRdb's table has in-frame clones only and misses some. The table has around 690,000 clones, around 11% seen once. Sequencing used naive CD4+ T cells from blood. Every receptor here comes from a man younger than 40 with type 1 diabetes.

The CDR3 reads CASSLPGRAPYEQYF. The DNA of the CDR3 is TGTGCCAGCAGTTTACCAGGCAGGGCCCCCTACGAGCAGTACTTC. The chain recombines TRBV27 with TRBJ2-7; D is perhaps TRBD1 (5 bases). This CDR3 region has 15 residues. Trimming shortened V by 2 bases and J by 2 bases, and 13 bases separated the two germline ends. Looked up from germline, CDR1 is MNHEY and CDR2 is SMNVEV (reference sequence).

The rearrangement joins TRBV7-2 to TRBJ1-5, with 10 nucleotides matching TRBD1. This CDR3 region has 15 residues. With V trimmed by 6 bases and J by 4 bases, 6 bases remained unmatched. Germline lookup yields CDR1 SGHTA and CDR2 FQGNSA. Here the CDR3 reads CASSQDRGRNQPQHF. CDR3 DNA: TGTGCCAGCAGTCAAGACAGGGGGCGGAATCAGCCCCAGCATTTT.

A few counts support this clone. The chain recombines TRBV18 with TRBJ2-5, with TRBD1 identical over 9 bases. Germline assignment: CDR1 KGHSH and CDR2 LQKENI. This CDR3 contains 14 residues. The J segment lost 14 bases and the V segment lost 2 bases, leaving 12 bases of the junction unmatched. This chain's CDR3 is CASSPGRTGAPLYF. The DNA for the CDR3 is TGTGCCAGCTCACCAGGCAGGACAGGGGCCCCCTTATACTTC.

This clone was seen more than once but under ten times. The chain couples TRBV29-1 to TRBJ1-5; D not resolved. This CDR3 is 14 amino acids long. Germline-derived CDR1 and CDR2 are SQVTM and ANQGSEA. V was trimmed by 4 bases and J by 0 bases, leaving 10 bases between them. As DNA, the CDR3 is TGCAGCGTTGGCATGGGGTATAGCAATCAGCCCCAGCATTTT. The encoded protein is CSVGMGYSNQPQHF. The entire variable domain, with the rest obtained from reference TRBV29-1 and TRBJ1-5, is as follows: SAVISQKPSRDICQRGTSLTIQCQVDSQVTMMFWYRQQPGQSLTLIATANQGSEATYESGFVIDKFPISRPNLTFSTLTVSNMSPEDSSIYLCSVGMGYSNQPQHFGDGTRLSIL.

The chain uses TRBV29-1 and TRBJ1-1; TRBD1 agrees at 8 bases. Germline values: CDR1 SQVTM, CDR2 ANQGSEA. V trimming: 5 bases; J trimming: 1 base; junction bases outside the gene matches: 12. The CDR3 contains 16 residues. The CDR3 region has the DNA TGCAGCGTTCAGGGGGCCTTAAGGGGGCAGAACACTGAAGCTTTCTTT. Encoded protein: CSVQGALRGQNTEAFF.

This clone was detected a few times. Here the CDR3 DNA reads TGTGCCAGTAGTCCCGGACAGGGAGTGACTGAAGCTTTCTTT. This translates into CASSPGQGVTEAFF. The chain is built from TRBV19 and TRBJ1-1; TRBD1 matches at 8 bases. The V gene end was trimmed by 5 bases and the J gene end by 5 bases; junction bases not matched to a gene: 7. Germline CDR1 LNHDA, CDR2 SQIVND (reference sequence). This CDR3 region has 14 residues. The variable domain in full, with the rest retrieved from reference TRBV19 and TRBJ1-1, is DGGITQSPKYLFRKEGQNVTLSCEQNLNHDAMYWYRQDPGQGLRLIYYSQIVNDFQKGDIAEGYSVSREKKESFPLTVTSAQKNPTAFYLCASSPGQGVTEAFFGQGTRLTVV.

The J gene is TRBJ2-7, the V gene TRBV25-1, with D perhaps matching TRBD2 (6 bases). Germline V CDR1 and CDR2: MGHDK, SYGVNS. The CDR3 covers 16 residues. Trimming cost V 5 bases and J 2 bases, with 19 bases left between them. Here the CDR3 reads CASSPPPGTGTYEQYF. The DNA for the CDR3 is TGTGCCAGCAGTCCCCCACCGGGGACTGGGACCTACGAGCAGTACTTC.

This clone was observed a handful of times. This chain connects TRBV25-1 to TRBJ1-4; D is perhaps TRBD1 (5 bases). The V and J ends lost 6 bases and 3 bases respectively, with 20 bases between them. This CDR3 contains 17 residues. Germline V gene data show CDR1 as MGHDK and CDR2 as SYGVNS. Here the CDR3 reads CASRSSGEGRSNEKLFF. DNA for the CDR3: TGTGCCAGCAGATCCTCGGGGGAGGGGCGATCTAATGAAAAACTGTTTTTT. Combining the CDR3 with reference TRBV25-1 and TRBJ1-4 gives the whole variable domain EADIYQTPRYLVIGTGKKITLECSQTMGHDKMYWYQQDPGMELHLIHYSYGVNSTEKGDLSSESTVSRIRTEHFPLTLESARPSHTSQYLCASRSSGEGRSNEKLFFGSGTQLSVL.

This rearrangement joins TRBV6-5 to TRBJ2-7, with 9 bases lining up with TRBD2. CDR3 length: 16 residues. Germline values: CDR1 MNHEY, CDR2 SVGAGI. V shed 2 bases, J shed 7 bases, and the junction held 12 bases outside the gene matches. The CDR3 DNA sequence: TGTGCCAGCAGTTACGGGGCTAGCGGGGCCAGGTGGGAGCAGTACTTC. Protein: CASSYGASGARWEQYF.

The V gene is TRBV28, the J gene TRBJ2-7; 10 nucleotides align to TRBD1. V trimming: 5 bases; J trimming: 5 bases; junction bases outside the gene matches: 6. Germline assignment: CDR1 MDHEN and CDR2 SYDVKM. CDR3 size: 14 residues. In DNA form, the CDR3 reads TGTGCCAGCAGTCTGGGACAGGGGAACCACGAGCAGTACTTC. This codes for CASSLGQGNHEQYF.

The sample holds a few counts of this clone. The chain joins TRBV27 to TRBJ1-1, with 8 bases lining up with TRBD1. V lost 5 bases, J lost 1 base, and 6 bases stayed unmatched. Germline lookup yields CDR1 MNHEY and CDR2 SMNVEV (reference sequence). The CDR3 covers 15 residues. In DNA form, the CDR3 reads TGTGCCAGCAGTCTGACAGGGGCGAGGAACACTGAAGCTTTCTTT. The encoded protein is CASSLTGARNTEAFF.